This TCR beta chain came from a study of shared clonotypes between healthy human individuals. V was clipped by 7 bases and J by 6 bases; unmatched bases: 8. The CDR3 is 15 residues long. Germline V CDR1 and CDR2: SNHLY, FYNNEI. The assay was immunoSEQ multiplex PCR, and TCRdb's table has in-frame clones only and misses some. The data hold around 2,000,000 clones, with roughly 94% observed a single time. The TCR originated in a man between 18 and 29 years old in good health. The V call is TRBV2, the J call TRBJ2-2; 10 nucleotides agree with TRBD2. The sequencing sample was made of naive CD4+ T cells sorted from blood. The sample's subset: CD45RA+ positively selected. CDR3 region: CASIGGSGRAGELFF. DNA of the CDR3: TGTGCCAGCATCGGGGGGAGCGGGAGGGCCGGGGAGCTGTTTTTT. Full variable domain (rest looked up from reference TRBV2 and TRBJ2-2): EPEVTQTPSHQVTQMGQEVILRCVPISNHLYFYWYRQILGQKVEFLVSFYNNEISEKSEIFDDQFSVERPDGSNFTLKIRSTKLEDSAMYFCASIGGSGRAGELFFGEGSRLTVL.